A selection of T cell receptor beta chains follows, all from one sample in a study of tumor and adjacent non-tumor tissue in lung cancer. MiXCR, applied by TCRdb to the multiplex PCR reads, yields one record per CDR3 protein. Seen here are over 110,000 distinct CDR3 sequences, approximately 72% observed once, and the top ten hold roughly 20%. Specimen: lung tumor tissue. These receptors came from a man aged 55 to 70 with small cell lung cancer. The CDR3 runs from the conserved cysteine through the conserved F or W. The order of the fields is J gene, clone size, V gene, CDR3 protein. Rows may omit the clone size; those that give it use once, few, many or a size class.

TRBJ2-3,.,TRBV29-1,CSVAGTDRTIPDTQYF
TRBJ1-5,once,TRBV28,CASRRMIGGYEPQHF
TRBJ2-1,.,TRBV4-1,CASTHGTWALNEQFF
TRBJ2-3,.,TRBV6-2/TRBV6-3,CTSTPLGGTDTQYF
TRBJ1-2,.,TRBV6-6,CASSHFPVGGDGYGYTF
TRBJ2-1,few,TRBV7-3,CASSLASGSSYNEQFF
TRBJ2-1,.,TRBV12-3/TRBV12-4,CASSFPRISYNEQLF
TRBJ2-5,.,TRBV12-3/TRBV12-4,CVSRPGTRRETQYF
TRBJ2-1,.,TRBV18,CASSPSGATYNEQFF
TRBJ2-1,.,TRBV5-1,CASSLAGGTYNEQFF
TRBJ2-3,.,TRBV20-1,CGARGPQGSTDTQYF
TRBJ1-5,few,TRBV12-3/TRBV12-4,CASSLGSSNQPQHF
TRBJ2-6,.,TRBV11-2,CASSSFGASYGANVLTF
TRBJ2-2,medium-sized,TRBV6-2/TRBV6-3,CASSYAGQGAAGELFF
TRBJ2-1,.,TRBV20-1,CSARDLAGGPDEQFF
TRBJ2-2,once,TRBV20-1,CNASPQGRDTGELFF
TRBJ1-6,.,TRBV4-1,CANGQGANYNSPLHF
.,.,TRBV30,CAWRTWTSGGNEQYF
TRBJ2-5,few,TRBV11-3,CASSGGIGGTQYF
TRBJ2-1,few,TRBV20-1,CSARAHSYNEQFF
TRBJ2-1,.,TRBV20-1,CNARGRRDYRLSLSYNEQFF
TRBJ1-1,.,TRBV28,CANTGAYTEAFF
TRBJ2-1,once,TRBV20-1,CSARGLAGVCNEQFF
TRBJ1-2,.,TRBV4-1,CTSRTGTGFNHGYTF
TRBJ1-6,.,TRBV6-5,CASRTYRGVNSPLHF
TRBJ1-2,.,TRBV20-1,CSAWGGEGWYDHTF
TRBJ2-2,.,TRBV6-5,CASSPSRLTGELFF
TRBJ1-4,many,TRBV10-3,CAISPGQIIATNEKLFF
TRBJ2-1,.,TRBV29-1,CSLGRGPLNEQFF
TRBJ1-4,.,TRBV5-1,CASSPGTGAFGVNGKLFF
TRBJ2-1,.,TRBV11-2,CASSFLLGTSGNEQFF
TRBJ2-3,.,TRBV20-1,CSRVRIAEITDTQYF
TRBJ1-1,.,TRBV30,CAWTAGNTEAFF
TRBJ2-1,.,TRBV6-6,CTSSYGGDNEQFF
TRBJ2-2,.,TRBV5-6,CASSFQDITGELFF
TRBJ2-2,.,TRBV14,CASSLGSSHPGELFF
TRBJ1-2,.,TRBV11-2,CASCLVLYYGYTF
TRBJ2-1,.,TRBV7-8,CASGLVAGDYNEQFF
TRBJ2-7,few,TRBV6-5,CASSPKSGVVYEQYF
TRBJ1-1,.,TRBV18,CASSPPTGVAAFF
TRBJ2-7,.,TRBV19,CASRTSSDYEQYF
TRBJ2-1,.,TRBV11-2,CISRFTGQNEQFF
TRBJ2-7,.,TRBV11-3,CASSSKRASDGEQYF
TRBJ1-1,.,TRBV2,CASIWVSNTEAFF
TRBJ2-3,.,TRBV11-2,CASIKRKGTDTQYF
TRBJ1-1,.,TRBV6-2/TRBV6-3,CASSYAGQGANTEAFF
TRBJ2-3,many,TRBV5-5,CASSLSAGTDTQYF
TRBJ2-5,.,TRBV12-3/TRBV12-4,CARSPAAGRVVETQYF
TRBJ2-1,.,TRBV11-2,CDSSVNEQFF
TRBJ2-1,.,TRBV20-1,CSARALAGAGNEQFF
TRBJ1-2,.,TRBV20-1,CSAVTGQPSPRGYTF
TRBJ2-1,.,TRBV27,CASSQQGAGYNEQFF
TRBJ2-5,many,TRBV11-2,CASSFKRAGDIQETQYF
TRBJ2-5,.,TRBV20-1,CSASPPAGSETQYF